The 24 T cell receptor beta chains below come from one sample, sequenced in a study of T cell responses to AZD1222 COVID-19 vaccine. Sequencing was performed with immunoSEQ multiplex PCR; in TCRdb, only in-frame clones are kept and a portion is missing. This table has about 100,000 clones, roughly 87% appearing once. The sample here was peripheral blood, taken on day 0 of AZD1222 vaccination. The receptors here all came from an adult in good health.

V usage is TRBV9 and J usage is TRBJ2-1, with D uncertain. The germline gives CDR1 SGDLS, CDR2 YYNGEE. V lost 0 bases to trimming and J lost 0 bases, with 7 bases between them. The CDR3 is 15 amino acids. The CDR3 nucleotides are TGTGCCAGCAGCGTAGCCCGAAGCTCCTACAATGAGCAGTTCTTC. Translating gives CASSVARSSYNEQFF.

The V gene is TRBV5-1, the J gene TRBJ1-1; 7 bases fit TRBD1. From germline, CDR1 is SGHRS and CDR2 YFSETQ. With V trimmed by 4 bases and J by 8 bases, 8 bases remained unmatched. The CDR3 is 13 residues long. The CDR3 DNA follows: TGCGCCAGCAGCGTTTCACAGGGGACGGAAGCTTTCTTT. Amino acids: CASSVSQGTEAFF.

This clone showed up just once. This chain connects TRBV6-5 to TRBJ1-3; D uncertain. CDR1 and CDR2 from the germline V gene are MNHEY and SVGAGI. The CDR3 covers 14 residues. V was cut by 0 bases and J by 6 bases, with 9 bases left in between. The CDR3 spells CASSYSSAENTIYF. In DNA form, the CDR3 reads TGTGCCAGCAGTTACTCGAGTGCTGAAAACACCATATATTTT.

The rearrangement joins TRBV2 to TRBJ1-1; tentatively, D is TRBD1 (5 bases). The V end lost 7 bases, the J end lost 4 bases, and 13 bases lay between the germline ends. Germline CDR1 SNHLY, CDR2 FYNNEI. The CDR3 covers 13 residues. This chain's CDR3 is CASKIEGFTEAFF. The CDR3 DNA reads TGTGCCAGCAAGATCGAGGGGTTCACTGAAGCTTTCTTT.

The chain uses TRBV5-1 and TRBJ2-1; a weak D match, TRBD2 (5 bases). CDR3 length equals 16 residues. V shed 1 base and J shed 5 bases, with 16 bases lying between them. In germline, CDR1 is SGHRS, CDR2 YFSETQ. CDR3 protein: CASSLPERLVDNEQFF. The CDR3 nucleotides read TGCGCCAGCAGCTTGCCGGAGCGGTTGGTTGACAATGAGCAGTTCTTC.

This chain joins TRBV6-5 and TRBJ1-2, with TRBD1 as a possible D gene (5 bases). The CDR3 is made up of 16 amino acids. V was clipped by 2 bases and J by 6 bases, with 19 bases between them. Per germline, CDR1 MNHEY and CDR2 SVGAGI. The CDR3 loop is CASSYGGQTARDGYTF. CDR3 nucleotide sequence: TGTGCCAGCAGTTACGGGGGTCAGACCGCCCGCGATGGCTACACCTTC.

The J gene is TRBJ2-5, the V gene TRBV10-2; D might be TRBD2 (6 bases). V was clipped by 6 bases and J by 1 base, with 15 bases between them. The CDR3 is 15 amino acids. CDR1 and CDR2 from the germline V gene are WSHSY and SAAADI. This chain's CDR3 is CASREGIGPQETQYF. CDR3 bases: TGCGCCAGCAGGGAGGGAATAGGACCCCAAGAGACCCAGTACTTC.

The V gene is TRBV10-3, the J gene TRBJ1-1; 9 positions match TRBD1. The germline V gene encodes CDR1 ENHRY and CDR2 SYGVKD. V shed 4 bases and J 6 bases; nucleotides not matched to a gene: 6. The length of the CDR3 is 14 residues. The chain's CDR3 is CAISATGGLPEAFF. DNA of the CDR3: TGTGCCATCAGTGCCACAGGGGGCCTTCCTGAAGCTTTCTTT.

The V and J genes are TRBV30 and TRBJ2-7, with TRBD2 identical over 8 bases. This CDR3 has 13 residues. The germline CDR1 and CDR2 sequences are GTSNPN and SVGIG (reference sequence). The V and J ends lost 2 bases and 8 bases, in that order; junction bases with no gene match: 8. CDR3 in amino acids: CAWSREGFDKQYF. The CDR3 bases are TGTGCCTGGAGTCGGGAGGGATTCGATAAGCAGTACTTC.

The chain uses TRBV24-1 and TRBJ2-2, with D hard to call. Trimming left V 1 base short and J 6 bases short, with 2 bases between. Looked up from germline, CDR1 is KGHDR and CDR2 is SFDVKD. The CDR3 totals 12 residues. CDR3 loop: CATSDLPGELFF. The DNA of the CDR3 is TGTGCCACCAGTGATTTACCCGGGGAGCTGTTTTTT.

This chain links TRBV19 with TRBJ1-1, with 7 bases lining up with TRBD1. V shed 2 bases, J shed 4 bases, and the junction held 10 bases outside the gene matches. Germline CDR1 is LNHDA and CDR2 is SQIVND (reference sequence). This CDR3 is 16 amino acids long. The CDR3 sequence: CASSIPATGLITEAFF. CDR3 DNA: TGTGCCAGTAGTATACCAGCGACAGGGCTGATCACTGAAGCTTTCTTT.

The V and J genes are TRBV2 and TRBJ2-3; TRBD1 or TRBD2 may be the D gene (5 bases each). The CDR3 extends over 14 amino acids. Germline CDR1 is SNHLY and CDR2 is FYNNEI. Trimming took 7 bases from V and 1 from J, leaving 12 bases between them. CDR3 nucleotides: TGTGCCAGCAACCAGCGAGGGGGCACAGATACGCAGTATTTT. It codes for CASNQRGGTDTQYF.

The chain combines TRBV5-4 with TRBJ1-2; the D gene is possibly TRBD1 (6 bases). Germline V gene data show CDR1 as SGHNT and CDR2 as YYREEE (reference sequence). The CDR3 loop spans 14 amino acids. V was shortened by 3 bases and J by 4 bases, with 13 bases between the two germline ends. The CDR3 DNA reads TGTGCCAGCAGCTCCCGAGGGGGAGGCTATGGCTACACCTTC. Encoded protein: CASSSRGGGYGYTF.

V and J are TRBV28 and TRBJ1-4; a possible D gene is TRBD1 (5 bases). Germline CDR1 MDHEN, CDR2 SYDVKM. V lost 10 bases and J 7 bases, leaving 25 bases between the germline ends. The CDR3 sequence is 16 residues long. In nucleotides, the CDR3 is TGTGCCACCTTGATCGCGGGGGGGAGTGCGGTTGAAAAACTGTTTTTT. This encodes CATLIAGGSAVEKLFF.

The chain carries TRBV10-3 and TRBJ1-5, with a possible D match to TRBD1 (6 bases). V gave up 6 bases and J gave up 4 bases, with 16 bases separating them. Looked up from germline, CDR1 is ENHRY and CDR2 is SYGVKD. This CDR3 comprises 15 residues. The CDR3 sequence is CAIRGGPGENQPQHF. The CDR3 DNA sequence: TGTGCCATCAGAGGGGGACCCGGGGAAAATCAGCCCCAGCATTTT.

This clone was found once. V usage is TRBV19 and J usage is TRBJ2-1; D gene uncertain. V was pared by 3 bases and J by 2 bases, with 17 bases between. Germline loops: CDR1 LNHDA, CDR2 SQIVND (reference sequence). There are 17 residues in the CDR3. This CDR3 is CASSIGPPSGTYNEQFF. CDR3 bases: TGTGCCAGTAGTATCGGCCCCCCGAGTGGGACCTACAATGAGCAGTTCTTC.

V gene TRBV28 combines with J gene TRBJ1-1; 7 bases line up with TRBD1. CDR3 length: 12 amino acids. The germline V gene encodes CDR1 MDHEN and CDR2 SYDVKM. V was pared by 10 bases and J by 5 bases, with 7 bases of the junction left unmatched. CDR3 in DNA: TGTGCCATCGAGTCCAGGGGGACTGAAGCTTTCTTT. Translation gives CAIESRGTEAFF. Filled out from reference TRBV28 and TRBJ1-1, the complete variable domain reads DVKVTQSSRYLVKRTGEKVFLECVQDMDHENMFWYRQDPGLGLRLIYFSYDVKMKEKGDIPEGYSVSREKKERFSLILESASTNQTSMYLCAIESRGTEAFFGQGTRLTVV.

V and J are TRBV12-3 or TRBV12-4 and TRBJ2-4, with 7 positions matching TRBD1. This CDR3 spans 11 amino acids. The junction had 3 bases not matched to a gene; V was cut back by 3 bases and J by 13 bases. CDR3 bases: TGTGCCAGCAGTTTCAGGGGGTCCCAGTACTTC. This gives the protein CASSFRGSQYF.

The chain joins TRBV6-1 to TRBJ2-2, with D hard to call. Germline V CDR1 and CDR2: MNHNS, SASEGT. V lost 2 bases, J lost 6 bases, and 10 bases lay in between. CDR3 length equals 14 residues. CDR3 coding DNA: TGTGCCAGCAGTGAACTCCCCTGGGCCGGGGAGCTGTTTTTT. Protein product: CASSELPWAGELFF.

The chain combines TRBV3-1 (or the pseudogene TRBV3-2) with TRBJ1-1, with D possibly TRBD1 on 6 matching bases. V lost 4 bases and J 4 bases, leaving 19 bases between the germline ends. The CDR3 loop spans 16 amino acids. Germline V gene lookup returns CDR1 LGHDT and CDR2 YNNKEL (reference sequence). CDR3 nucleotide sequence: TGTGCCAGCAGCCCCCCTACAGGGAGGGACGTCACTGAAGCTTTCTTT. Its translation: CASSPPTGRDVTEAFF.

The rearrangement links TRBV28 to TRBJ1-1; possibly TRBD1 for D (5 bases). Germline loops: CDR1 MDHEN, CDR2 SYDVKM. The CDR3 length is 16 residues. The V gene lost 7 bases and the J gene lost 1 base, with 19 bases spanning the gap. CDR3 sequence (DNA): TGTGCCAGCACTTCCATATCCGGGGCCCGGAACACTGAAGCTTTCTTT. Translated, it gives CASTSISGARNTEAFF.

The chain links TRBV7-9 to TRBJ1-5; 7 bases map to TRBD1. The germline gives CDR1 SEHNR, CDR2 FQNEAQ (reference sequence). The junction had 7 bases not matched to a gene; V was cut back by 5 bases and J by 6 bases. CDR3 length equals 14 residues. The DNA for the CDR3 is TGTGCCAGCAGCCCTGACAGGGCTGCTCAGCCCCAGCATTTT. It translates to CASSPDRAAQPQHF.

This clone appeared a few times. J is TRBJ2-7 and V is TRBV9, with 10 bases that match TRBD2. Per the germline V gene, CDR1 is SGDLS and CDR2 is YYNGEE. V shed 3 bases and J 5 bases; nucleotides not matched to a gene: 17. The CDR3 runs 18 residues. The CDR3: CASSAPVEREGFIDEQYF. CDR3 in DNA: TGTGCCAGCAGCGCCCCCGTGGAGCGGGAGGGCTTCATAGACGAGCAGTACTTC.

The V call is TRBV30, the J call TRBJ1-2; D not certain. The V end was cut by 0 bases, the J end by 7 bases, with 6 bases between. CDR3 length: 11 amino acids. Germline-derived CDR1 and CDR2 are GTSNPN and SVGIG (reference sequence). CDR3 sequence: CAWSVQAGYTF. As DNA, the CDR3 is TGTGCCTGGAGTGTTCAGGCTGGCTACACCTTC.